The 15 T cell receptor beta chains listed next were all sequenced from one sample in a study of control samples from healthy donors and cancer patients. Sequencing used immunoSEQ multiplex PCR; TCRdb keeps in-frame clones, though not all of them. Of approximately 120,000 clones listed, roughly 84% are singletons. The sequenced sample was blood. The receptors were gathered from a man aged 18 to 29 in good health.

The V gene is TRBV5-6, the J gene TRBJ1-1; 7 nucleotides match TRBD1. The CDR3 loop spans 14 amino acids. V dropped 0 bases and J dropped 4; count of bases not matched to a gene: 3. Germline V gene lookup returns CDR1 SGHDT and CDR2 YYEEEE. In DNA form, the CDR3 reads TGTGCCAGCAGCTTGGCCCCAGGGGGCACTGAAGCTTTCTTT. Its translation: CASSLAPGGTEAFF.

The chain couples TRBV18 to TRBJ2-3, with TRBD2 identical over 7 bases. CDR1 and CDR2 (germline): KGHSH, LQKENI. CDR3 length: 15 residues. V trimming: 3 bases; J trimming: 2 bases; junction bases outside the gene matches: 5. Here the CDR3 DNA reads TGTGCCAGCTCACCCATAAGCGGGACCACAGATACGCAGTATTTT. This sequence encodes CASSPISGTTDTQYF.

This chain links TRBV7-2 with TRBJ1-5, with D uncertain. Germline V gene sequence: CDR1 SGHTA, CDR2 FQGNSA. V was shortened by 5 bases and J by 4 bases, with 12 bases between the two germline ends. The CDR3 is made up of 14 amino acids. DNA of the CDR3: TGTGCCAGCAGCCCGAATCCCCCAAATCAGCCCCAGCATTTT. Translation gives CASSPNPPNQPQHF.

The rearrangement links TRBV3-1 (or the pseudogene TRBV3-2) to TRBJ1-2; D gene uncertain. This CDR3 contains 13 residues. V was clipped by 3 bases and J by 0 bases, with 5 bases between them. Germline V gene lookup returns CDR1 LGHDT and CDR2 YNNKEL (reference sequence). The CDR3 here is CASSQGANYGYTF. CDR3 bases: TGTGCCAGCAGCCAGGGAGCTAACTATGGCTACACCTTC.

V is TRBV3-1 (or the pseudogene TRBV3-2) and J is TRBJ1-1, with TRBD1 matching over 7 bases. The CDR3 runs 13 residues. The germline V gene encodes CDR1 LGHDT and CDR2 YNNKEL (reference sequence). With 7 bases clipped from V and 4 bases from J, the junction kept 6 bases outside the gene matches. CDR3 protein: CASTRQGGTEAFF. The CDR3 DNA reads TGTGCCAGCACCCGACAGGGTGGCACTGAAGCTTTCTTT.

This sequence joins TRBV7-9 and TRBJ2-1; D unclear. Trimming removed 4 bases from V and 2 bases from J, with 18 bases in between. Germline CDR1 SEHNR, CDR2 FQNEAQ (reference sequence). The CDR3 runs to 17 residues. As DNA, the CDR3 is TGTGCCAGCAGCTCGATCGTTAGGAGCAGCCCCTACAATGAGCAGTTCTTC. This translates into CASSSIVRSSPYNEQFF.

CDR3 residues: CASRVRTPPRGNVGTDTQYF. CDR3 in DNA: TGTGCCAGCCGTGTAAGGACACCCCCGCGAGGCAATGTAGGCACAGATACGCAGTATTTT. The chain has TRBV2 and TRBJ2-3, with TRBD1 as a possible D gene (5 bases). Germline V gives CDR1 SNHLY, CDR2 FYNNEI. This CDR3 comprises 20 residues. The V gene lost 8 bases and the J gene lost 1 base, with 31 bases spanning the gap.

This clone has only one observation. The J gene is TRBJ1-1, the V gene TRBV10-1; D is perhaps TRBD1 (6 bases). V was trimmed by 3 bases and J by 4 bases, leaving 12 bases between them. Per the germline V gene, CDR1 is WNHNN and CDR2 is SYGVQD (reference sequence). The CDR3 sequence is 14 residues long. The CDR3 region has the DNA TGCGCCAGCAGTGACAGGGGCGGTGGCACTGAAGCTTTCTTT. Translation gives CASSDRGGGTEAFF.

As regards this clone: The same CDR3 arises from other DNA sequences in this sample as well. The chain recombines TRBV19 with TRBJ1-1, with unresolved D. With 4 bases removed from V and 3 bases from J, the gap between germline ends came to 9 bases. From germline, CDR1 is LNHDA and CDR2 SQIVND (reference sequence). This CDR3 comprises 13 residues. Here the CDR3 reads CASSKVRDTEAFF. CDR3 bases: TGTGCCAGTAGTAAAGTCCGGGACACTGAAGCTTTCTTT.

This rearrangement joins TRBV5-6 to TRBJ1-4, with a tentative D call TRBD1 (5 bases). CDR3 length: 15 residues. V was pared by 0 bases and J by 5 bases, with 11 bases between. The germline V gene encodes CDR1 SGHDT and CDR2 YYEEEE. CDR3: CASSLVQGRNEKLFF. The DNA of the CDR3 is TGTGCCAGCAGCTTGGTCCAGGGAAGAAATGAAAAACTGTTTTTT.

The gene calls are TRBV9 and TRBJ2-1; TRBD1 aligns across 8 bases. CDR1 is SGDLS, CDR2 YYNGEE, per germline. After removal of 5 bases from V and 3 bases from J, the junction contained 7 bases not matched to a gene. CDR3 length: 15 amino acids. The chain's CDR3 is CASRSTGANYNEQFF. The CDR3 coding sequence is TGTGCCAGCAGATCGACAGGGGCTAACTACAATGAGCAGTTCTTC.

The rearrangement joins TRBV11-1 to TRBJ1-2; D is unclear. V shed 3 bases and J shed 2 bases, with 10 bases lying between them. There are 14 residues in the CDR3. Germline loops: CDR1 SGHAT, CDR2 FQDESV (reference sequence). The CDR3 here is CASSLAGNNYGYTF. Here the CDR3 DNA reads TGTGCCAGCAGCTTGGCGGGGAACAACTATGGCTACACCTTC.

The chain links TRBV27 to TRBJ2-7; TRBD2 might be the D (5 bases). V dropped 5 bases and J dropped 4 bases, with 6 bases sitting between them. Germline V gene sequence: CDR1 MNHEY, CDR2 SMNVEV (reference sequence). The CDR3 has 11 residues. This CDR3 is CASSDYYEQYF. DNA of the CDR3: TGTGCCAGCAGTGACTATTACGAGCAGTACTTC.

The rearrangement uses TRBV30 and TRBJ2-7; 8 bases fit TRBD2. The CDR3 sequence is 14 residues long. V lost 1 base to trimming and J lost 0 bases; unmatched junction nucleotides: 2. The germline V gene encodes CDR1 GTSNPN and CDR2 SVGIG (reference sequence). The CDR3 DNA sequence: TGTGCCTGGAGTGGAGGGACTAGCTCCTACGAGCAGTACTTC. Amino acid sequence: CAWSGGTSSYEQYF.

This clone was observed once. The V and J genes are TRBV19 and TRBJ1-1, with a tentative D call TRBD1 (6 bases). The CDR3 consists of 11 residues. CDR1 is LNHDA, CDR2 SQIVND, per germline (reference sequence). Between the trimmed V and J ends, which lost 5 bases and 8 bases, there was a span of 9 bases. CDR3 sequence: CASSPGTEAFF. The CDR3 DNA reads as TGTGCCAGTAGTCCCGGGACAGAAGCTTTCTTT.